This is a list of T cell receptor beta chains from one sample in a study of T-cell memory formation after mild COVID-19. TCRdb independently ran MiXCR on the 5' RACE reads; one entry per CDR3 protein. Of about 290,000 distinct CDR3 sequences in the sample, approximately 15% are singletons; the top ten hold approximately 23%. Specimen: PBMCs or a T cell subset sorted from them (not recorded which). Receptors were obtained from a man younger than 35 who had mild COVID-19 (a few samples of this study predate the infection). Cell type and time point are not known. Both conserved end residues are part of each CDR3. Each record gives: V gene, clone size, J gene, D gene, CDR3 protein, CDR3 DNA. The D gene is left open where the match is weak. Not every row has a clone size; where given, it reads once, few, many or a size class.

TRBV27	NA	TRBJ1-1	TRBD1	CASSLVVTGGNTEAFF	TGTGCCAGCAGTTTAGTGGTAACAGGGGGGAACACTGAAGCTTTCTTT
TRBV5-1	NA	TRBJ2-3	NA	CASSPLAGSDTQYF	TGCGCCAGCAGCCCCCTGGCCGGGTCGGATACGCAGTATTTT
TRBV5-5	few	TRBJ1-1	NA	CASSLVVSTEAFF	TGTGCCAGCAGCTTGGTGGTTAGCACTGAAGCTTTCTTT
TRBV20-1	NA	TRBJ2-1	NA	CSARGRGQGGGNEQFF	TGCAGTGCTAGAGGCCGGGGGCAGGGAGGGGGCAATGAGCAGTTCTTC
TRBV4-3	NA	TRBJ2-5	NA	CASSRRGTQETQYF	TGCGCCAGCAGCCGCAGGGGGACTCAAGAGACCCAGTACTTC
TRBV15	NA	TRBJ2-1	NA	CATSITDNEQFF	TGTGCCACCAGCATAACTGACAATGAGCAGTTCTTC
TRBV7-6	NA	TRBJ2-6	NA	CASSLYSLSGANVLTF	TGTGCCAGCAGCTTATACAGCCTCTCTGGGGCCAACGTCCTGACTTTC
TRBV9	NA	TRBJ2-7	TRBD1	CASNGGQGYEQYF	TGTGCCAGCAACGGTGGACAGGGTTACGAGCAGTACTTC
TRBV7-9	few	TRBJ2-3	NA	CASSLGPSLGSDTQYF	TGTGCCAGCAGCTTAGGTCCTAGCCTGGGGTCAGATACGCAGTATTTT
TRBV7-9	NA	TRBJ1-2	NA	CASSLQTGGYTF	TGTGCCAGCAGCTTACAAACGGGTGGCTACACCTTC
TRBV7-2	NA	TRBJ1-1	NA	CASRPPRHTEAFF	TGTGCCAGCAGGCCCCCCCGCCACACTGAAGCTTTCTTT
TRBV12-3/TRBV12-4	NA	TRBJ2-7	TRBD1	CASSYTTGDVEQYF	TGTGCCAGCAGCTATACGACAGGGGACGTCGAGCAGTACTTC
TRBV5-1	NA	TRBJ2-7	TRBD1	CASGSTGAYEQYF	TGCGCCAGCGGGTCGACAGGGGCCTACGAGCAGTACTTC
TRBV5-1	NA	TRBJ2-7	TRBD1	CASSRDRGATYEQYF	TGCGCCAGCAGCAGGGACAGGGGAGCAACCTACGAGCAGTACTTC
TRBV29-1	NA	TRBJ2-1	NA	CSVPRGSYNEQFF	TGCAGCGTACCAAGAGGGTCCTACAATGAGCAGTTCTTC
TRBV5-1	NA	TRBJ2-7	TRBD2	CASRPGGAYEQYF	TGCGCCAGCCGGCCGGGGGGTGCCTACGAGCAGTACTTC
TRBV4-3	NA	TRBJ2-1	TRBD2	CASSQDISGGFNEQFF	TGCGCCAGCAGCCAAGATATAAGCGGGGGGTTCAATGAGCAGTTCTTC
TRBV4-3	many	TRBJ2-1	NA	CASSQDWGGGGDEQFF	TGCGCCAGCAGCCAAGATTGGGGGGGCGGTGGGGATGAGCAGTTCTTC
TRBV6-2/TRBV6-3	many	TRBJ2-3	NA	CASWGLFSSRADTQYF	TGTGCCAGCTGGGGACTTTTTTCCTCCCGGGCAGATACGCAGTATTTT
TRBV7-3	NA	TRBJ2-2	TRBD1	CASSLFGDSITGELFF	TGTGCCAGCAGCTTATTCGGGGACAGCATCACCGGGGAGCTGTTTTTT
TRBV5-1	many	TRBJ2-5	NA	CASSSPRAAQETQYF	TGCGCCAGCAGCAGCCCCAGGGCGGCTCAAGAGACCCAGTACTTC
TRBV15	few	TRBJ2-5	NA	CATSRLFSQETQYF	TGTGCCACCAGCAGACTTTTCAGCCAAGAGACCCAGTACTTC
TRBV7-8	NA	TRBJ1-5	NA	CASSSDSYQPQHF	TGTGCCAGCAGTTCGGACAGCTATCAGCCCCAGCATTTT
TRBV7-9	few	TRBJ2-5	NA	CASTSLPVQETQYF	TGTGCCAGCACCTCCTTACCCGTCCAAGAGACCCAGTACTTC
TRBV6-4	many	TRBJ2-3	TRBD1	CASSYGTGSTDTQYF	TGTGCCAGCAGTTACGGGACAGGTTCCACAGATACGCAGTATTTT
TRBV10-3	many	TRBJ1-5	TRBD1	CAIGGVQGRQPQHF	TGTGCCATCGGTGGGGTACAGGGGCGACAGCCCCAGCATTTT
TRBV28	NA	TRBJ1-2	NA	CASSSGRLSGYTF	TGTGCCAGCAGTTCCGGGCGTCTGAGTGGCTACACCTTC
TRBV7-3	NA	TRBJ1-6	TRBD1	CASSLDRAGNSPLHF	TGTGCCAGCAGCCTTGACAGGGCGGGGAATTCACCCCTCCACTTT
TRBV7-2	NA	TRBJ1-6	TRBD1	CASSLGVQGTFGSPLHF	TGTGCCAGCAGCTTAGGGGTACAGGGGACCTTTGGTTCACCCCTCCACTTT
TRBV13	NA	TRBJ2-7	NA	CASSQGSRYEQYF	TGTGCCAGCAGCCAGGGATCGCGCTACGAGCAGTACTTC
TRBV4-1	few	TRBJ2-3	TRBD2	CASSQVGNGLAGDSSTDTQYF	TGCGCCAGCAGCCAAGTGGGGAACGGACTAGCGGGGGACAGTAGCACAGATACGCAGTATTTT
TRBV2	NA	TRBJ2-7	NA	CASRLKAVQIAYEQYF	TGTGCCAGTCGACTCAAAGCGGTCCAGATTGCCTACGAGCAGTACTTC
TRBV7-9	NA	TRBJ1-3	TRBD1	CASSHRTGDSSGNTIYF	TGTGCCAGCAGCCACAGGACAGGAGACAGCTCTGGAAACACCATATATTTT
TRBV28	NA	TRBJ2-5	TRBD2	CASSFRGGAQETQYF	TGTGCCAGCAGTTTTCGCGGGGGGGCCCAAGAGACCCAGTACTTC
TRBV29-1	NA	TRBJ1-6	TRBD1	CSVPDRLSPLHF	TGCAGCGTTCCGGACAGGCTTTCACCCCTCCACTTT
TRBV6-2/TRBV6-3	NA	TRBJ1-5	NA	CASSSQHF	TGTGCCAGCAGTAGCCAGCATTTT
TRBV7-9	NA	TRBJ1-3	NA	CASSLGQLISGNTIYF	TGTGCCAGCAGCTTAGGCCAATTAATCTCTGGAAACACCATATATTTT